The sequence of this T cell receptor (beta chain) was determined in a study of cytomegalovirus exposure and HLA in healthy donors. General study findings and limits: It was confirmed in vitro that a few of the CMV-associated chains were specific for CMV antigens. In a later analysis, first-cohort TCR clusters were found to tend to co-occur in the 100 to 150 validation repertoires. Researchers counted over 150 TCR beta chains as cytomegalovirus-associated.

The donors were in the 120-subject validation cohort, distinct from the approximately 610-subject first cohort. Assay used: immunoSEQ multiplex PCR; TCRdb lists only in-frame clones, some missing. The top ten hold roughly 20% of the sample, which has roughly 90,000 clones, around 85% seen once. V lost 6 bases and J lost 5; bases outside the gene matches: 7. This CDR3 is built from 14 residues. The germline V gene has CDR1 SNHLY and CDR2 FYNNEI. Worth noting for this clone: Its antigen is undetermined.

The sequence derives from a man younger than 35 in good health and CMV-seropositive. Sequencing was done on a sample of PBMCs. The chain recombines TRBV2 with TRBJ1-5, with 7 positions matching TRBD1. The CDR3 protein is CASRGQPTDQPQHF. Here the CDR3 DNA reads TGTGCCAGCAGGGGACAGCCAACAGATCAGCCCCAGCATTTT.